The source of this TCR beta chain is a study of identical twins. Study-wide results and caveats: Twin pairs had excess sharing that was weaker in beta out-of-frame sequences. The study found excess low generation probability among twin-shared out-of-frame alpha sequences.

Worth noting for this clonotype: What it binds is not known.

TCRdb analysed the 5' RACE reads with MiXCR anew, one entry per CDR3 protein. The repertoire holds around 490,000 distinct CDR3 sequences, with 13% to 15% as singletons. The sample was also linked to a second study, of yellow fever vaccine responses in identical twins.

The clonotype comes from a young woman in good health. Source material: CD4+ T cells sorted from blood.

Written as DNA, the CDR3 is TGCAGTGCTAAGACAGGGAAGGCTTCTTACGAGCAGTACGTC. Amino acids: CSAKTGKASYEQYV. The chain couples TRBV20-1 to TRBJ2-7; 7 bases are shared with TRBD1. Germline loops: CDR1 DFQATT, CDR2 SNEGSKA (reference sequence). This CDR3 region has 14 residues. V shed 4 bases, J shed 4 bases, and the junction held 10 bases outside the gene matches.